Following are 3 T cell receptor beta chains from one sample sequenced in a study of blood T cell repertoires in COVID-19. Data came from immunoSEQ multiplex PCR; TCRdb stores just in-frame clones and leaves some out. Here the sample spans some 210,000 clones, approximately 89% being singletons. The sample comprised peripheral blood. The receptor set was obtained from a woman aged 40-49 years with acute or convalescent COVID-19.

The rearrangement joins TRBV27 to TRBJ1-6; D gene unclear. The CDR3 totals 17 residues. CDR1 is MNHEY, CDR2 SMNVEV, per germline (reference sequence). Trimming stripped 2 bases from V and 0 bases from J, with 11 bases between. CDR3 nucleotide sequence: TGTGCCAGCAGTTTAAGAGGAGGAGGCTCCTATAATTCACCCCTCCACTTT. Its translation is CASSLRGGGSYNSPLHF.

The chain combines TRBV29-1 with TRBJ2-1, with D perhaps matching TRBD1 (5 bases). CDR3 length: 14 residues. Trimming stripped 3 bases from V and 10 bases from J, with 19 bases between. Germline CDR1 and CDR2: SQVTM and ANQGSEA. The CDR3 coding sequence is TGCAGCGTTGACCCGCCCCAAGGGGTAGGCGAGCAGTTCTTC. Amino acid sequence: CSVDPPQGVGEQFF.

This chain uses TRBV5-6 with TRBJ2-1, with D possibly TRBD2 on 5 matching bases. The CDR3 covers 13 residues. Germline-derived CDR1 and CDR2 are SGHDT and YYEEEE. V shed 1 base and J shed 5 bases, with 7 bases lying between them. The CDR3 loop reads CASSLTSDNEQFF. The CDR3 region has the DNA TGTGCCAGCAGCTTGACTAGTGACAATGAGCAGTTCTTC. The whole variable domain, filled in from reference TRBV5-6 and TRBJ2-1, reads DAGVTQSPTHLIKTRGQQVTLRCSPKSGHDTVSWYQQALGQGPQFIFQYYEEEERQRGNFPDRFSGHQFPNYSSELNVNALLLGDSALYLCASSLTSDNEQFFGPGTRLTVL.